These 28 T cell receptor beta chains were all obtained from the same sample, sequenced in a study of beta chain features in type 1 diabetes. Overall study results and limits: There was a moderate but significant shortening of TCRB CDR3s in all four CD4+ subsets of Type 1 diabetes patients.

Investigators reverse transcribed all isolated RNA, so they sequenced expressed TCRB transcripts. Method: immunoSEQ multiplex PCR; TCRdb's copy keeps in-frame clones and lacks some. The repertoire holds about 360,000 clones, with roughly 13% as singletons. Their antigens remain unidentified. The specimen sequenced was naive CD4+ T cells from blood. The source of these receptors is a woman between 18 and 30 years old with type 1 diabetes.

V usage is TRBV19 and J usage is TRBJ1-1; D is uncertain. The CDR3 is 12 amino acids. Germline CDR1 and CDR2: LNHDA and SQIVND (reference sequence). V was trimmed by 3 bases and J by 4 bases, leaving 6 bases between them. The CDR3 here is CASSIIGTEAFF. In nucleotides, the CDR3 is TGTGCCAGTAGTATTATCGGCACTGAAGCTTTCTTT.

This clone was counted a few times. V gene TRBV6-6 combines with J gene TRBJ2-7, with D maybe TRBD2 (6 bases). The CDR3 is made up of 14 amino acids. V gave up 4 bases and J gave up 0 bases, with 10 bases separating them. Germline V CDR1 and CDR2: MNHNY, SVGAGI (reference sequence). The DNA of the CDR3 is TGTGCCAGCAGTTTCCCCGGGAGCTCCTACGAGCAGTACTTC. This translates into CASSFPGSSYEQYF.

The chain joins TRBV7-2 to TRBJ1-5, with unresolved D. CDR3 size: 12 residues. Germline V gives CDR1 SGHTA, CDR2 FQGNSA. Trimming removed 6 bases from V and 3 bases from J, with 6 bases in between. The CDR3, as DNA: TGTGCCAGCAGTGTCTCCAATCAGCCCCAGCATTTT. Protein sequence: CASSVSNQPQHF.

This clone was seen a few times. This chain uses TRBV9 with TRBJ2-2, with a tentative D call TRBD2 (6 bases). Trimming cost V 2 bases and J 6 bases, with 11 bases left between them. Germline loops: CDR1 SGDLS, CDR2 YYNGEE. CDR3 size: 14 residues. The CDR3 loop is CASSVRLVPGELFF. In DNA, the CDR3 is TGTGCCAGCAGCGTCCGACTAGTCCCCGGGGAGCTGTTTTTT.

This clone was picked up a small number of times. The rearrangement links TRBV29-1 to TRBJ2-1, with D unresolved. CDR3 length: 8 residues. Germline assignment: CDR1 SQVTM and CDR2 ANQGSEA. Trimming pared 0 bases from V and 15 bases from J, leaving 3 bases between. CDR3 sequence: CSVEDRFF. Written as DNA, the CDR3 is TGCAGCGTTGAAGATCGGTTCTTC.

This clone turned up a few times. An end of the junction does not agree with germline; a read error may underlie this. The V and J genes are TRBV7-7 and TRBJ2-1; the match to TRBD1 covers 8 bases. CDR3 length equals 13 residues. Per the germline V gene, CDR1 is SSHAT and CDR2 is FNYEAQ (reference sequence). The CDR3 loop reads CASSAHRGYEQFF. The CDR3 coding sequence is TGTGCTAGCAGCGCCCACAGGGGGTATGAGCAGTTCTTC.

The V gene is TRBV28, the J gene TRBJ1-1, with 10 positions matching TRBD1. The CDR3 is 14 residues long. Germline loops: CDR1 MDHEN, CDR2 SYDVKM. With 2 bases clipped from V and 5 bases from J, the junction kept 2 bases outside the gene matches. The DNA of the CDR3 is TGTGCCAGCAGTTTAGGGACAGGGGCAACTGAAGCTTTCTTT. Its protein product is CASSLGTGATEAFF.

There are a few counts of this clone. J is TRBJ2-7 and V is TRBV15; D perhaps matches TRBD2 (5 bases). Deletions cut 1 base from V and 6 bases from J, with 19 bases between. Germline lookup yields CDR1 LNHNV and CDR2 YYDKDF (reference sequence). The CDR3 is made up of 16 amino acids. DNA of the CDR3: TGTGCCACCAGCAGAGGAAGAGCTAGCCCTTTTGGCGAGCAGTACTTC. This codes for CATSRGRASPFGEQYF.

This clone was picked up a small number of times. The genes are TRBV5-1 and TRBJ2-7; a possible D gene is TRBD1 (5 bases). Germline V gene lookup returns CDR1 SGHRS and CDR2 YFSETQ. V lost 1 base to trimming and J lost 3 bases, with 14 bases between them. CDR3 length: 15 residues. CDR3 amino acids: CASSLLYRLDYEQYF. The CDR3 DNA is TGCGCCAGCAGCTTGCTCTACAGGCTTGACTACGAGCAGTACTTC.

The chain is built from TRBV10-3 and TRBJ2-5, with 8 nucleotides matching TRBD1. Trimming removed 7 bases from V and 0 bases from J; junction bases left unmatched: 4. Germline values: CDR1 ENHRY, CDR2 SYGVKD. The CDR3 spans 14 residues. The CDR3 loop is CAIKPDRDQETQYF. The CDR3 nucleotides read TGTGCCATCAAACCGGACAGGGACCAAGAGACCCAGTACTTC.

There are a few counts of this clone. The chain is built from TRBV4-3 and TRBJ1-4; TRBD1 is a possible D gene (6 bases). The germline V and J ends were trimmed by 3 bases and 0 bases, with 11 bases remaining between them. Germline CDR1 and CDR2: LGHNA and YSLEER. The CDR3 extends over 16 amino acids. The CDR3 spells CASSQGHYATNEKLFF. The CDR3 region has the DNA TGCGCCAGCAGCCAGGGACACTACGCAACTAATGAAAAACTGTTTTTT.

This clone was seen more than once but under ten times. This sequence joins TRBV11-2 and TRBJ2-1; the D gene is possibly TRBD2 (5 bases). CDR3 length equals 11 residues. Germline loops: CDR1 SGHAT, CDR2 FQNNGV. The CDR3 DNA reads as TGTGCATCGGGGATAATCTATGAGCAGTTCTTC. It is translated as CASGIIYEQFF.

The sample holds a few counts of this clone. The chain combines TRBV18 with TRBJ1-1; possible D gene TRBD1, 5 bases. This CDR3 contains 14 residues. Trimming cost V 7 bases and J 3 bases, with 15 bases left between them. CDR1 and CDR2 (germline): KGHSH, LQKENI. CDR3: CASFPFAGDTEAFF. In DNA form, the CDR3 reads TGTGCCAGCTTTCCTTTTGCGGGGGACACTGAAGCTTTCTTT.

V is TRBV4-3 and J is TRBJ2-5; 9 bases are a match to TRBD2. The germline V gene encodes CDR1 LGHNA and CDR2 YSLEER. This CDR3 contains 16 residues. V lost 1 base, J lost 4 bases, and 7 bases stayed unmatched. The DNA of the CDR3 is TGCGCCAGCAGCCAAGTCGGGGCGGGGGGGCCAGAGACCCAGTACTTC. Amino acids: CASSQVGAGGPETQYF.

V usage is TRBV7-9 and J usage is TRBJ2-5; 8 bases are shared with TRBD1. Germline V gene sequence: CDR1 SEHNR, CDR2 FQNEAQ (reference sequence). The CDR3 is 15 amino acids. V was clipped by 6 bases and J by 3 bases; unmatched bases: 9. The CDR3 here is CASRNGKQGEETQYF. In nucleotides, the CDR3 is TGTGCCAGCAGGAACGGGAAACAGGGGGAAGAGACCCAGTACTTC.

The genes are TRBV14 and TRBJ1-1; tentatively, D is TRBD1 (6 bases). V was shortened by 4 bases and J by 6 bases, with 15 bases between the two germline ends. The CDR3 is made up of 14 amino acids. Germline V gene sequence: CDR1 SGHDN, CDR2 FVKESK. Here the CDR3 reads CASSRLGQYAEAFF. Written as DNA, the CDR3 is TGTGCCAGCAGCCGCCTCGGACAGTACGCTGAAGCTTTCTTT. Based on the CDR3 plus reference TRBV14 and TRBJ1-1, the full variable domain is EAGVTQFPSHSVIEKGQTVTLRCDPISGHDNLYWYRRVMGKEIKFLLHFVKESKQDESGMPNNRFLAERTGGTYSTLKVQPAELEDSGVYFCASSRLGQYAEAFFGQGTRLTVV.

The rearrangement links TRBV2 to TRBJ2-1; D possibly corresponds to TRBD1 (5 bases). Trimming took off 4 bases at V and 9 bases at J, with 10 bases between the two ends. Germline V gene lookup returns CDR1 SNHLY and CDR2 FYNNEI. The CDR3 is 12 amino acids. For the CDR3, the DNA is TGTGCCAGCAGTGTAGTAGGGGTTGAGCAGTTCTTC. Its protein is CASSVVGVEQFF.

The chain links TRBV30 to TRBJ1-3; 10 positions match TRBD1. CDR3 length: 15 amino acids. Germline CDR1 is GTSNPN and CDR2 is SVGIG (reference sequence). V dropped 7 bases and J dropped 4; count of bases not matched to a gene: 10. The CDR3 nucleotides are TGTGCCTTGGGACAGGGGCTCTCGTGGGGAAACACCATATATTTT. This gives the protein CALGQGLSWGNTIYF.

This clone was found a few times. The chain has TRBV9 and TRBJ2-3, with D perhaps matching TRBD1 (6 bases). The V gene lost 2 bases and the J gene lost 2 bases, with 12 bases spanning the gap. The CDR3 runs to 15 residues. Germline V CDR1 and CDR2: SGDLS, YYNGEE. The CDR3: CASSVLGQNTDTQYF. The CDR3 DNA is TGTGCCAGCAGCGTCCTAGGACAGAACACAGATACGCAGTATTTT.

This clone was counted a few times. This chain connects TRBV7-2 to TRBJ2-1; 8 bases are a match to TRBD2. The CDR3 is 16 residues long. In germline, CDR1 is SGHTA, CDR2 FQGNSA. V gave up 7 bases and J gave up 0 bases; unmatched junction bases: 8. DNA for the CDR3: TGTGCCAGCATCCCACGGGGGGGCCGCTCCTACAATGAGCAGTTCTTC. Its translation: CASIPRGGRSYNEQFF.

This clone was seen only a few times. The V and J genes are TRBV7-2 and TRBJ2-7; a possible D gene is TRBD1 (5 bases). Germline values: CDR1 SGHTA, CDR2 FQGNSA. The length of the CDR3 is 14 residues. The V and J ends lost 0 bases and 6 bases respectively, with 12 bases between them. In DNA form, the CDR3 reads TGTGCCAGCAGCTTAGCGGTAGGGGCGTCCGAGCAGTACTTC. Translating gives CASSLAVGASEQYF.

This clone came up a few times. For the CDR3, the DNA is TGCAGTGCCTGGGGCGACTATGGCTACACCTTC. It yields the protein CSAWGDYGYTF. The chain combines TRBV20-1 with TRBJ1-2; perhaps TRBD1 as D (5 bases). The CDR3 contains 11 residues. Germline CDR1 is DFQATT and CDR2 is SNEGSKA (reference sequence). V lost 6 bases and J 3 bases, leaving 8 bases between the germline ends.

This clone was observed a handful of times. The chain carries TRBV28 and TRBJ2-1; tentative D call: TRBD1 (7 bases). Germline values: CDR1 MDHEN, CDR2 SYDVKM. Trimming shortened V by 5 bases and J by 1 base, and 18 bases separated the two germline ends. The CDR3 contains 17 residues. The CDR3 nucleotides are TGTGCCAGCAGTCGGGACAGTCATAGCGGTTCCTACAATGAGCAGTTCTTC. Translated: CASSRDSHSGSYNEQFF.

This clone turned up a few times. The V and J genes are TRBV5-4 and TRBJ2-1, with 12 bases fitting TRBD2. This CDR3 is built from 15 residues. Per germline, CDR1 SGHNT and CDR2 YYREEE (reference sequence). Trimming removed 4 bases from V and 8 bases from J; junction bases left unmatched: 7. CDR3: CASSVPGLAGDEQFF. CDR3 coding DNA: TGTGCCAGCAGCGTCCCGGGACTAGCGGGCGATGAGCAGTTCTTC.

This clone was counted a few times. V gene TRBV7-2 combines with J gene TRBJ2-5; perhaps TRBD1 as D (5 bases). The CDR3 consists of 13 residues. The germline V gene has CDR1 SGHTA and CDR2 FQGNSA. V lost 5 bases and J 1 base, leaving 8 bases between the germline ends. The CDR3 DNA reads TGTGCCAGCAGCCCCGACAGCCAAGAGACCCAGTACTTC. Amino acids: CASSPDSQETQYF.

This clone was recorded a few times. The rearrangement joins TRBV2 to TRBJ2-6; D unclear. Trimming took 2 bases from V and 0 from J, leaving 8 bases between them. The CDR3 extends over 16 amino acids. Germline CDR1 SNHLY, CDR2 FYNNEI. The DNA of the CDR3 is TGTGCCAGCAGTGAATTGCGGTTCTCTGGGGCCAACGTCCTGACTTTC. It is translated as CASSELRFSGANVLTF.

The chain uses TRBV29-1 and TRBJ1-5; the D gene is possibly TRBD1 (6 bases). Germline-derived CDR1 and CDR2 are SQVTM and ANQGSEA. Trimming took 3 bases from V and 6 from J, leaving 12 bases between them. The CDR3 has 13 amino acids. This chain's CDR3 is CSVDLGAGQPQHF. For the CDR3, the DNA is TGCAGCGTTGACTTGGGGGCGGGTCAGCCCCAGCATTTT. The full variable domain, with the rest looked up from reference TRBV29-1 and TRBJ1-5, is SAVISQKPSRDICQRGTSLTIQCQVDSQVTMMFWYRQQPGQSLTLIATANQGSEATYESGFVIDKFPISRPNLTFSTLTVSNMSPEDSSIYLCSVDLGAGQPQHFGDGTRLSIL.

Only a few counts were recorded for this clone. V usage is TRBV4-3 and J usage is TRBJ2-7; TRBD1 might be the D (5 bases). Trimming shortened V by 2 bases and J by 7 bases, and 18 bases separated the two germline ends. Germline CDR1 LGHNA, CDR2 YSLEER. This CDR3 region has 15 residues. Here the CDR3 reads CASSQIAGLLEEQYF. The CDR3 nucleotides read TGCGCCAGCAGCCAAATTGCAGGGTTGTTAGAAGAGCAGTACTTC.